The subject of this entry is one T cell receptor beta chain. This clone's antigen is unknown. No base quality values were provided; no much bigger clone lies one nucleotide off. The donors were healthy, HIV-negative adults with no recently reported acute infections or vaccinations. Every donor was a Caucasian adult residing in Nashville, Tennessee, USA. CD4+ T cells were enriched through magnetic negative selection, after which naive cells were positively selected on CD45RA and the remaining negative fraction served as the memory subset. Blood was obtained by leukapheresis, after which PBMCs were separated by Ficoll-Histopaque density gradient centrifugation and cryopreserved in liquid nitrogen vapor phase. Analytical flow cytometry was used to check the purity and quantity of each magnetically sorted T cell population. From each sorted fraction, genomic DNA was isolated and quantified by UV absorbance on a Nanodrop 2000c.

The data are from a study of shared clonotypes between healthy human individuals (dated by TCRdb to 2018 to 2020). Study-level background: The cohort included a few men and two women between 18 and 49 years of age. Per donor, three plates each were used for CD4 naive and CD4 memory, two for CD8 naive, and one for CD8 memory. The study deeply sequenced blood TCR repertoires of roughly five healthy adults to estimate repertoire size and the extent of clonotype sharing between individuals. Libraries were prepared and TCR repertoires were sequenced by different laboratories using diverse techniques, in order to increase sequencing depth and limit assay-specific biases. Each donor's leukapheresis produced roughly between roughly 0.85 and 10 billion PBMCs.

Using the deep immunoSEQ assay, multiplex PCR amplified TCR CDR3 regions from genomic DNA. For each cell subset, the extracted genomic DNA was distributed evenly across all wells of several immunoSEQ 96-well plates, and each plate served as one replicate. Each replicate PCR for sorted subsets received approximately 200 ng genomic DNA, equal to tens of thousands of T cell genomes. Purified libraries were quantified with a Qubit 3.0 fluorometer, sized on a Bioanalyzer 2100, and re-quantified with the KAPA Library Quantification kit. Every immunoSEQ 96-well plate was sequenced on a dedicated single-read 150-cycle Illumina NextSeq 550 flow cell. Per the source publication's procedure: Because the immunoSEQ output held only junctional sequences and lacked quality scores, the filtering could not match the filtering applied to full-length reads. Sequences were annotated with PyIR, a Python wrapper for IgBLAST v1.9, using IMGT germline references to assign V/J genes and CDR3. Reads were filtered out if the reads had weak V/J assignments (E-value above 1e-6), no CDR3, stop codons, out-of-frame junctions, or ambiguous translated residues. A V3J clonotype was defined by an identical inferred V gene, J gene, and CDR3 amino acid sequence. Percentage overlap between repertoires was computed as shared unique clonotypes divided by the size of the smaller repertoire. RTK rarefaction, the Chao1 estimator, and Recon v2.1 estimates of unobserved clonotypes were used to assess repertoire richness. Generation probabilities for all TCRbeta clonotypes obtained by the gDNA method from a few donors were computed using OLGA. TCRdb took over this immuneACCESS table, retaining in-frame rearrangements with V and J assigned. Such tables are incomplete; in checked studies, under half of the missing clones stem from an unresolved V gene, and the remainder is unexplained. The V and J calls and the clone size are those of that table, but D and trimming were determined from the DNA. The sample contains approximately 2.4 million clones, almost 96% of them found a single time. The ten top clones hold roughly 0.13% of the sample.

V is cut by 0 bases and J by 4 bases, and the space between the germline ends is 8 bases. Measured from the cysteine to the phenylalanine, the CDR3 is 13 residues long. The sequence is cut down to CDR3 DNA, 39 bases in frame from base 1. The germline V gene supplies CDR1 SGDLS and CDR2 YYNGEE. Points the paper makes about the study in general: Sampling was limited to blood, and TCR repertoires in tissue likely differ from TCR repertoires in blood. Pairwise subsampling indicated that sequencing depth was expected to affect the degree of clonotype sharing among donors. Larger estimated clonotype richness was generally found for naive subsets than for memory subsets. Because the study included a small number of donors, the genetic and exposure-history diversity represented was limited. About 5% of naive CD4, around 3.5% of naive CD8, roughly 2.4% of memory CD4, and 0.35% to 0.4% of memory CD8 clonotypes were shared across four donors. Even with the large sequencing depth, rarefaction of the sorted-subset datasets indicated that sequencing was incomplete. Clonotypes shared by all four sorted-subset donors showed higher generation probabilities than non-shared clonotypes.

The sample was naive CD4+ T cells sorted from blood. Explained via the paper, the cell subset or site label denotes: CD45RA+ positively selected. The TCR sequence derives from a man between 18 and 29 years old in good health. Recombination linked TRBV9 to TRBJ2-7; no confident D gene assignment can be made. CDR3 sequence: CASSVDSFYEQYF. The sequenced DNA: TGTGCCAGCAGCGTAGATAGTTTTTACGAGCAGTACTTC.